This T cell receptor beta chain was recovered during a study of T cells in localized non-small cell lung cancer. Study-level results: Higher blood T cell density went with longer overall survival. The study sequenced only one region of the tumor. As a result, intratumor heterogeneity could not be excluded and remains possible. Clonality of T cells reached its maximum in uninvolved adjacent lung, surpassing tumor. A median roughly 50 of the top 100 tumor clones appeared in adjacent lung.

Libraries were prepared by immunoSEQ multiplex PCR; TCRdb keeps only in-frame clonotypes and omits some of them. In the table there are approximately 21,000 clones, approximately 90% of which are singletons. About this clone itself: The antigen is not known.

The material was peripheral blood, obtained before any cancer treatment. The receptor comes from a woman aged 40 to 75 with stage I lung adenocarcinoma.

CDR3 sequence: CASSLTRGINSGNTIYF. DNA of the CDR3: TGCGCCAGCAGCCTAACACGAGGAATAAACTCTGGAAACACCATATATTTT. The rearrangement links TRBV4-3 to TRBJ1-3; D gene uncertain. This CDR3 is built from 17 residues. V shed 4 bases and J shed 0 bases, with 16 bases lying between them. The germline V gene has CDR1 LGHNA and CDR2 YSLEER.